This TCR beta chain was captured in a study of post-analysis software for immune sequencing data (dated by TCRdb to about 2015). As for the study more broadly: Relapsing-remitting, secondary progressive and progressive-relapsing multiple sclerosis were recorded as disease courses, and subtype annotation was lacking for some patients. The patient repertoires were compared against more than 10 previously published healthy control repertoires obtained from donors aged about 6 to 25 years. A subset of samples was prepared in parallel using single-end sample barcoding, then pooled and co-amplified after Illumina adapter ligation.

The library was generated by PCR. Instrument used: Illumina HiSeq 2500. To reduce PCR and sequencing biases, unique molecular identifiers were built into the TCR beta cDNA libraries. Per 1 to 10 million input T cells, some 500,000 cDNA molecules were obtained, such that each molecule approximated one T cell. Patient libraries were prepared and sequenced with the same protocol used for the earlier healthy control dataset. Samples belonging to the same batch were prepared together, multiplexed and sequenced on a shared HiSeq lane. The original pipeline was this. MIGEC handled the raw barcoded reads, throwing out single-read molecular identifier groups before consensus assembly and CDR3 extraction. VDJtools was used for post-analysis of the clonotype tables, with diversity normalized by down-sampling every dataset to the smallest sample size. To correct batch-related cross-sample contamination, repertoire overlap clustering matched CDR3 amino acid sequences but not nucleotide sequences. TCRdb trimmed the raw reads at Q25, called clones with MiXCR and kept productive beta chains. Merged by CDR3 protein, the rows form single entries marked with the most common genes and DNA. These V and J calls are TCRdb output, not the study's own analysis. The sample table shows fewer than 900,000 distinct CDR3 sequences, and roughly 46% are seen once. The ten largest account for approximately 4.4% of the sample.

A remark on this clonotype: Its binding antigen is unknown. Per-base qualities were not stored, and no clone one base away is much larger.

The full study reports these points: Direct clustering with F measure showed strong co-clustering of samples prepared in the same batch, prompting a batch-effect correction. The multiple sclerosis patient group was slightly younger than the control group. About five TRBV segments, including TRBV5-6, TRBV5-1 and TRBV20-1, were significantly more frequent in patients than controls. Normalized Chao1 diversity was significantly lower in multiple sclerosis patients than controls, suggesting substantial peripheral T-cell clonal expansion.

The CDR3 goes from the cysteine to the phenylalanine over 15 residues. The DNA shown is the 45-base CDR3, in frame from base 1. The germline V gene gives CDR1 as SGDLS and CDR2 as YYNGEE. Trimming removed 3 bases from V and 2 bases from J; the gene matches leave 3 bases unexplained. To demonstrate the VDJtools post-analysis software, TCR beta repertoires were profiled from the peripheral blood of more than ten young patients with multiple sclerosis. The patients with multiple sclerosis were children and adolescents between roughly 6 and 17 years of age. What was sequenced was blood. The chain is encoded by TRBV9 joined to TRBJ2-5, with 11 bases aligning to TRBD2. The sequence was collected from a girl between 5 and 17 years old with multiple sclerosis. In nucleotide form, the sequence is TGTGCCAGCAGCGCTAGCGGGAGGCTACAAGAGACCCAGTACTTC. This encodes CASSASGRLQETQYF.